Presented here are 3 T cell receptor beta chains from one specimen sequenced in a study of chemoradiotherapy in HPV16-positive cancers. Assay: immunoSEQ multiplex PCR; the TCRdb copy retains only in-frame clones and omits some. Here the sample spans about 12,000 clones, roughly three quarters being singletons. The specimen was obtained from a patient who underwent chemoradiotherapy. These receptor sequences come from a human donor with HPV-associated anogenital cancer.

V gene TRBV4-3 combines with J gene TRBJ2-1; D gene ambiguous. V lost 1 base, J lost 9 bases, and 7 bases lay in between. Germline V gene data show CDR1 as LGHNA and CDR2 as YSLEER. This CDR3 region has 12 residues. The chain's CDR3 is CASSQGRTEQFF. In nucleotides, the CDR3 is TGCGCCAGCAGCCAAGGTCGGACTGAGCAGTTCTTC.

The chain combines TRBV28 with TRBJ1-1, with 8 bases that match TRBD1. The germline CDR1 and CDR2 sequences are MDHEN and SYDVKM. The length of the CDR3 is 14 residues. The J segment lost 7 bases and the V segment lost 6 bases, leaving 10 bases of the junction unmatched. CDR3 nucleotides: TGTGCCAGCAGGCCACCGGGACAGGTGAATGAAGCTTTCTTT. This gives the protein CASRPPGQVNEAFF.

The chain links TRBV27 to TRBJ1-5, with 10 bases aligning to TRBD1. Germline V gene data show CDR1 as MNHEY and CDR2 as SMNVEV (reference sequence). Trimming at V came to 7 bases and at J to 4 bases, leaving 7 bases not matched to a gene. The CDR3 totals 15 residues. CDR3 amino acids: CASMVRTGGNQPQHF. CDR3 sequence (DNA): TGTGCCAGCATGGTACGGACAGGGGGGAATCAGCCCCAGCATTTT.